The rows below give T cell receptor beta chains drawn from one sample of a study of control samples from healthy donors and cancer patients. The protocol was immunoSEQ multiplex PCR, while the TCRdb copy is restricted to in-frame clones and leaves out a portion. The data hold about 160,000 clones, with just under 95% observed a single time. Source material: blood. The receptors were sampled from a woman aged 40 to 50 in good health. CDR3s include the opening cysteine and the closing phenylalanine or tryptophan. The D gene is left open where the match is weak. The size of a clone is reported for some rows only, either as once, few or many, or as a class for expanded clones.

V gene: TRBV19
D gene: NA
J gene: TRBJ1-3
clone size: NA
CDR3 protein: CASSIGLNSGNTIYF
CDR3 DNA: TGTGCCAGTAGTATTGGCCTTAACTCTGGAAACACCATATATTTT

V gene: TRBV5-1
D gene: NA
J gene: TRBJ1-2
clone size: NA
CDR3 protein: CASSLGAGHYGYTF
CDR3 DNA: TGCGCCAGCAGCTTGGGGGCAGGGCACTATGGCTACACCTTC

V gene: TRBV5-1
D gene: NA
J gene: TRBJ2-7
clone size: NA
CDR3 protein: CASSPESRVSYEQYF
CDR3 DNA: TGCGCCAGCAGCCCCGAGAGCCGCGTTTCCTACGAGCAGTACTTC

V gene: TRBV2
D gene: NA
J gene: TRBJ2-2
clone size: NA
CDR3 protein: CASRTRWAGELFF
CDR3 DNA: TGTGCCAGCAGGACTCGCTGGGCCGGGGAGCTGTTTTTT

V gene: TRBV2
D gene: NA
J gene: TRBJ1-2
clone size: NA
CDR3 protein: CASSEARGFGYTF
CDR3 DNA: TGTGCCAGCAGTGAAGCGAGAGGGTTTGGCTACACCTTC

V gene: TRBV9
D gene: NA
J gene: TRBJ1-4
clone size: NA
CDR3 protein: CASSARPTTGGELFF
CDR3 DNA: TGTGCCAGCAGCGCCCGACCCACGACGGGGGGAGAACTGTTTTTT

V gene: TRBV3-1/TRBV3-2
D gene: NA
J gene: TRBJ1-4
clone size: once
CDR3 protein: CASSSGPATNEKLFF
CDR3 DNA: TGTGCCAGCAGCTCGGGCCCTGCAACTAATGAAAAACTGTTTTTT

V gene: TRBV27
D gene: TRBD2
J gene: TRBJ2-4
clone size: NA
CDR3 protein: CASSLDGLAGGGIQYF
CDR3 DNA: TGTGCCAGCAGTTTAGACGGACTAGCGGGGGGTGGCATTCAGTACTTC

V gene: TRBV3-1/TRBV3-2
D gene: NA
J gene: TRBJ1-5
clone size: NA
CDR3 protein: CASSLQNQPQHF
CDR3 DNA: TGTGCCAGCAGCCTACAGAATCAGCCCCAGCATTTT

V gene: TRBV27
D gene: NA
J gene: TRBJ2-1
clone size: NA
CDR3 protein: CASTLEGQYNEQFF
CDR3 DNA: TGTGCCAGCACATTGGAGGGACAGTACAATGAGCAGTTCTTC

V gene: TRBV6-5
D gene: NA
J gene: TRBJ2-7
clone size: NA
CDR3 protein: CASSYLGQTSYEQYF
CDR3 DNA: TGTGCCAGCAGTTACTTAGGACAAACCTCCTACGAGCAGTACTTC

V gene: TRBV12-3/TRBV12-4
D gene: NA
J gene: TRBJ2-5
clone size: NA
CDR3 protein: CASSLQETQYF
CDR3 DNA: TGTGCCAGCAGTCTTCAAGAGACCCAGTACTTC

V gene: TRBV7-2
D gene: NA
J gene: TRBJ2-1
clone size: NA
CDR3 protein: CASSLLAFDEQFF
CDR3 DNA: TGTGCCAGCAGCTTGCTAGCTTTCGATGAGCAGTTCTTC

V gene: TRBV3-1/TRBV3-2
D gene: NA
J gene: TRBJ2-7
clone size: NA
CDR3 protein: CASSHRVSYEQYF
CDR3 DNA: TGTGCCAGCAGCCACCGGGTCTCCTACGAGCAGTACTTC

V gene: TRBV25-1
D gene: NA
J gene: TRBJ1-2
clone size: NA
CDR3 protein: CASSTGVRNYGYTF
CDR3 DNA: TGTGCCAGCAGTACGGGGGTGAGGAACTATGGCTACACCTTC

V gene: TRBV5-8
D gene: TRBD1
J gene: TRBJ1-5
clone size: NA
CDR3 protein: CASRSRQGANQPQHF
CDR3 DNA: TGTGCCAGCAGATCCCGACAGGGGGCGAATCAGCCCCAGCATTTT

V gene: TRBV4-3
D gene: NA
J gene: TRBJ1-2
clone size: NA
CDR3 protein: CASSQGRAQGGFDGYTF
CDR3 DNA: TGCGCCAGCAGCCAAGGCCGGGCCCAGGGTGGTTTCGATGGCTACACCTTC

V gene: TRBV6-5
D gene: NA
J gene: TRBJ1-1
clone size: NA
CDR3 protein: CASSRLMNTEAFF
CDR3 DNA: TGTGCCAGCAGTCGACTGATGAACACTGAAGCTTTCTTT